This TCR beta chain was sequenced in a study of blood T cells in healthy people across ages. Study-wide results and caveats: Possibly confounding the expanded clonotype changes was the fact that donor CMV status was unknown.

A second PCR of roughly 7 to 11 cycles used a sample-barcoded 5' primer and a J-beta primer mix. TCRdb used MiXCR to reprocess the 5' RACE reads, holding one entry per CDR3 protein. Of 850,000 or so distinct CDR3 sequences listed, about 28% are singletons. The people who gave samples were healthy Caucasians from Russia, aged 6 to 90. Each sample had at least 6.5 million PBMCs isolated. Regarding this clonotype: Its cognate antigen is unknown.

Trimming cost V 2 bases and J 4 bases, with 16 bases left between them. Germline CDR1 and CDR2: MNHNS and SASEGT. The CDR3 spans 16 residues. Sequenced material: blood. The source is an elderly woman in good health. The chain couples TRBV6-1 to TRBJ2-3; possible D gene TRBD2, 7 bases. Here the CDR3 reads CASSERHGGGADTQYF. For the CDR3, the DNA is TGTGCCAGCAGTGAACGCCACGGCGGGGGCGCAGATACGCAGTATTTT.